This T cell receptor (beta chain) was identified in a study of shared clonotypes between healthy human individuals (dated by TCRdb to the early 2020s). With respect to the entire study: A few men and a couple of women, aged 18 to 49 years, made up the cohort. For each donor, CD4 naive and CD4 memory were each run on three plates, CD8 naive on two plates, and CD8 memory on one plate. The study deeply sequenced blood TCR repertoires of five healthy adults to estimate repertoire size and the extent of clonotype sharing between individuals. To increase sequencing depth and limit assay-specific biases, TCR repertoire library preparation and sequencing were carried out by different laboratories using diverse techniques. Each donor's leukapheresis produced roughly between about 0.85 and 10 billion PBMCs. The full study reports these points: Estimated clonotype richness was generally larger for naive than for memory subsets. Across a few donors, roughly 5.4% of naive CD4, roughly 3.5% of naive CD8, 2.3% of memory CD4, and approximately 0.4% of memory CD8 clonotypes were shared. Clonotypes shared by all four sorted-subset donors showed higher generation probabilities than non-shared clonotypes. Pairwise subsampling indicated that sequencing depth was expected to affect the degree of clonotype sharing among donors. Because the study included only a small number of donors, the genetic and exposure-history diversity represented was limited. Even with the large sequencing depth, rarefaction of the sorted-subset datasets indicated that sequencing was incomplete. Sampling was limited to blood, and TCR repertoires in tissue likely differ from TCR repertoires in blood.

TCR CDR3 regions were amplified from genomic DNA by multiplex PCR using the deep immunoSEQ assay. Extracted genomic DNA from each cell subset was spread evenly across all wells of several immunoSEQ 96-well plates, with each plate serving as a replicate. For sorted subsets, each replicate PCR was loaded with about 0.2 ug genomic DNA, equivalent to about 30,000 T cell genomes. Purified libraries were measured with a Qubit 3.0 fluorometer, size-checked on a Bioanalyzer 2100, and measured again with the KAPA Library Quantification kit. Each immunoSEQ 96-well plate was sequenced on its own single-read 150-cycle Illumina NextSeq 550 flow cell. Per the authors' processing: Because the immunoSEQ output included only junctional sequences and no quality scores, the filtering could not be the same as the filtering used for full-length reads. To assign V/J genes and CDR3, sequences were annotated against IMGT germline references using PyIR, a Python wrapper for IgBLAST v1.9. Reads with weak V/J assignments (E-value above 1e-6), missing CDR3, stop codons, out-of-frame junctions, or ambiguous translated residues were removed. V3J clonotypes were defined as sequences sharing an identical inferred V gene, J gene, and CDR3 amino acid sequence. Percentage overlap between repertoires was computed as shared unique clonotypes divided by the size of the smaller repertoire. Repertoire richness was assessed with RTK rarefaction, the Chao1 estimator, and Recon v2.1 estimates of unobserved clonotypes. Generation probabilities were computed with OLGA for all TCRbeta clonotypes obtained by the gDNA method from several donors. The table comes from immuneACCESS by way of TCRdb, which keeps in-frame sequences with V and J called. Part of the clones is missing from these tables; in studies checked, under half for an unresolved V gene and the rest for unknown reasons. V, J and clone size were drawn from that table, and D and trimming were deduced from the DNA. For this sample there are more than 2 million clones; 95% appear just once. The ten largest account for around 0.13% of the sample.

Healthy HIV-negative adults with no recently reported acute infections or vaccinations were included as donors. Only Caucasian adults living in Nashville, Tennessee, USA were represented among the donors. CD4+ T cells were enriched by magnetic negative selection; naive cells were then positively selected on CD45RA, and the negative fraction formed the memory subset. After blood collection by leukapheresis, PBMCs were isolated using Ficoll-Histopaque density gradient centrifugation and then cryopreserved in the vapor phase of liquid nitrogen. Analytical flow cytometry was used to check the purity and quantity of every magnetically sorted T cell population. From each sorted fraction, genomic DNA was isolated and quantified by UV absorbance on a Nanodrop 2000c. Including cysteine and phenylalanine, the CDR3 has 13 amino acids. Only the CDR3 part of the read is kept: 39 bases, read in frame from the first base. In the germline V gene, CDR1 corresponds to SGHRS and CDR2 to YFSETQ. Cut back by 4 bases and 1 base, the V and J ends lie 8 bases apart.

In regard to this clone: No cognate antigen has been identified for it. Base qualities were left out, and no much larger clone turns up one base away.

The rearrangement joined TRBV5-1 to TRBJ1-1; the D gene is not confidently resolved. The receptor comes from a man between 18 and 29 years old in good health. Sequencing was performed on naive CD4+ T cells sorted from blood. The label giving this sample's cell subset or site can be read as: CD45RA+ positively selected. The CDR3 region: CASSRLGNTEAFF. In nucleotide form, the sequence is TGCGCCAGCAGCCGCCTTGGGAACACTGAAGCTTTCTTT.